The 21 T cell receptor beta chains listed next were all sequenced from one sample in a study of OX40 agonist ivuxolimab in advanced cancers. The protocol was immunoSEQ multiplex PCR, while the TCRdb copy is restricted to in-frame clones and leaves out a portion. The data show about 48,000 clones, with about four fifths seen just once and about 1.8% held by the top ten. Sequenced material: CD4+ or CD8+ T cells sorted from blood, taken in a trial of the OX40 agonist ivuxolimab. The source of these receptors is an adult with an advanced solid tumor such as melanoma, head and neck, liver or kidney cancer.

Only a few counts were recorded for this clone. V is TRBV6-6 and J is TRBJ2-7; D assignment may be TRBD1 or TRBD2 (6 bases each). Germline V gene lookup returns CDR1 MNHNY and CDR2 SVGAGI (reference sequence). The length of the CDR3 is 11 residues. Trimming removed 7 bases at V and 10 bases at J, with 14 bases between. CDR3 sequence reads: CASTLGGYQYF. The DNA of the CDR3 is TGTGCCAGCACCTTGGGGGGCTACCAGTACTTC.

The rearrangement joins TRBV11-2 to TRBJ1-1; no firm D call. V lost 2 bases and J lost 1, with 8 bases in between. The CDR3 loop spans 14 amino acids. Germline CDR1 reads SGHAT; CDR2 reads FQNNGV. The chain's CDR3 is CASSLYYSNTEAFF. The CDR3 bases are TGTGCCAGCAGCTTATATTACTCGAACACTGAAGCTTTCTTT.

The chain links TRBV7-2 to TRBJ1-1; the D gene is possibly TRBD1 (6 bases). CDR3 length: 15 residues. The germline V and J ends were trimmed by 5 bases and 4 bases, with 17 bases remaining between them. In germline, CDR1 is SGHTA, CDR2 FQGNSA. Here the CDR3 DNA reads TGTGCCAGCAGCCAAGGGGGGGGCTACGTCACTGAAGCTTTCTTT. This gives the protein CASSQGGGYVTEAFF.

CDR3 nucleotides: TGTGCCAGCAGCTTCTCCGGGACACCCTACACAGATACGCAGTATTTT. Translating it yields CASSFSGTPYTDTQYF. The chain recombines TRBV5-5 with TRBJ2-3; D possibly corresponds to TRBD1 (6 bases). Trimming left V 2 bases short and J 2 bases short, with 15 bases between. Germline CDR1 reads SGHKS; CDR2 reads YYEKEE (reference sequence). The CDR3 is 16 residues long.

The rearrangement links TRBV27 to TRBJ2-7; the D gene could be TRBD1 or TRBD2 (6 bases each). The germline gives CDR1 MNHEY, CDR2 SMNVEV (reference sequence). V lost 6 bases, J lost 8 bases, and 20 bases lay in between. The CDR3 loop spans 14 amino acids. CDR3 sequence reads: CASSPHETGGQQYF. The CDR3 DNA follows: TGTGCCAGCAGCCCCCACGAGACCGGGGGCCAGCAGTACTTC.

The CDR3 DNA reads TGTGCCAGCAGTTACGGGCAGATACTGACTGAAGCTTTCTTT. Translated: CASSYGQILTEAFF. The V and J genes are TRBV6-6 and TRBJ1-1; D uncertain. CDR1 and CDR2 from the germline V gene are MNHNY and SVGAGI (reference sequence). The CDR3 is 14 amino acids. V was clipped by 2 bases and J by 5 bases, with 12 bases between them.

The V and J genes are TRBV11-2 and TRBJ2-5; 8 bases fit TRBD1. The V and J ends lost 5 bases and 4 bases, in that order; junction bases with no gene match: 9. The CDR3 has 15 residues. CDR1 and CDR2 (germline): SGHAT, FQNNGV. CDR3 protein: CASSPRQGRAETQYF. The CDR3 coding sequence is TGTGCCAGCAGCCCACGACAGGGGAGAGCAGAGACCCAGTACTTC. Using reference TRBV11-2 and TRBJ2-5 for the parts outside the CDR3, the full variable domain is EAGVAQSPRYKIIEKRQSVAFWCNPISGHATLYWYQQILGQGPKLLIQFQNNGVVDDSQLPKDRFSAERLKGVDSTLKIQPAKLEDSAVYLCASSPRQGRAETQYFGPGTRLLVL.

CDR3 sequence reads: CASSPGGSGGKRRILTF. The CDR3 DNA is TGTGCCAGTAGTCCCGGGGGTAGCGGGGGAAAGCGCCGGATCCTGACTTTC. The gene calls are TRBV19 and TRBJ2-6; TRBD2 matches at 9 bases. The CDR3 loop spans 17 amino acids. J gave up 14 bases and V 5 bases, and 19 bases lay outside the gene matches. Germline loops: CDR1 LNHDA, CDR2 SQIVND (reference sequence).

The rearrangement uses TRBV2 and TRBJ1-2; 8 nucleotides agree with TRBD1. V dropped 7 bases and J dropped 5; count of bases not matched to a gene: 6. Germline V gives CDR1 SNHLY, CDR2 FYNNEI. The CDR3 loop spans 13 amino acids. This CDR3 reads CASIPDRAYGYTF. DNA for the CDR3: TGTGCCAGCATTCCGGACAGGGCTTATGGCTACACCTTC.

The chain recombines TRBV29-1 with TRBJ1-2; D unclear. Germline CDR1 is SQVTM and CDR2 is ANQGSEA. CDR3 length equals 10 residues. V was trimmed by 3 bases and J by 6 bases, leaving 5 bases between them. The CDR3 region has the DNA TGCAGCGTTGAGGGGAATGGCTACACCTTC. Its translation: CSVEGNGYTF.

The chain links TRBV6-1 to TRBJ2-7; D is perhaps TRBD1 (5 bases). Germline CDR1 reads MNHNS; CDR2 reads SASEGT. Trimming left V 0 bases short and J 6 bases short, with 18 bases between. The CDR3 is made up of 16 amino acids. CDR3 DNA: TGTGCCAGCAGTGAAGCTTCAGGGCTTAGAGTTTTCGAGCAGTACTTC. It encodes CASSEASGLRVFEQYF.

The chain joins TRBV19 to TRBJ1-2, with 7 bases fitting TRBD1. V lost 6 bases to trimming and J lost 8 bases; unmatched junction nucleotides: 9. CDR1 LNHDA and CDR2 SQIVND come from the germline V gene (reference sequence). The CDR3 spans 13 residues. CDR3 in DNA: TGTGCCAGTAGACCCCGACAGGGCGGAGGCTACACCTTC. Translating gives CASRPRQGGGYTF.

This clone turned up a few times. The chain has TRBV7-2 and TRBJ1-5; D is uncertain. CDR3 size: 13 residues. V lost 2 bases and J 0 bases, leaving 2 bases between the germline ends. Germline loops: CDR1 SGHTA, CDR2 FQGNSA. The CDR3 DNA sequence: TGTGCCAGCAGCTTATCTAGCAATCAGCCCCAGCATTTT. Its translation is CASSLSSNQPQHF. Using reference TRBV7-2 and TRBJ1-5 for the parts outside the CDR3, the full variable domain is GAGVSQSPSNKVTEKGKDVELRCDPISGHTALYWYRQSLGQGLEFLIYFQGNSAPDKSGLPSDRFSAERTGGSVSTLTIQRTQQEDSAVYLCASSLSSNQPQHFGDGTRLSIL.

The chain uses TRBV19 and TRBJ1-5; no firm D call. Trimming removed 5 bases from V and 6 bases from J, with 17 bases in between. Germline assignment: CDR1 LNHDA and CDR2 SQIVND (reference sequence). The CDR3 is 15 amino acids. CDR3 nucleotides: TGTGCCAGTAGTCCCGCGGCCGCCTCAGGTCAGCCCCAGCATTTT. This gives the protein CASSPAAASGQPQHF.

Only one count was recorded for this clone. V gene TRBV30 combines with J gene TRBJ2-1; 9 bases fit TRBD2. V was pared by 2 bases and J by 4 bases, with 9 bases of the junction left unmatched. The CDR3 spans 16 residues. Per the germline V gene, CDR1 is GTSNPN and CDR2 is SVGIG (reference sequence). The DNA for the CDR3 is TGTGCCTGGAGTAAGCGAGCGGGGGGACCTTACAATGAGCAGTTCTTC. Encoded protein: CAWSKRAGGPYNEQFF. The variable domain in full, with the rest retrieved from reference TRBV30 and TRBJ2-1, is SQTIHQWPATLVQPVGSPLSLECTVEGTSNPNLYWYRQAAGRGLQLLFYSVGIGQISSEVPQNLSASRPQDRQFILSSKKLLLSDSGFYLCAWSKRAGGPYNEQFFGPGTRLTVL.

This clone came up once. The gene calls are TRBV11-2 and TRBJ1-3; TRBD1 might be the D (6 bases). V was clipped by 1 base and J by 4 bases, with 8 bases between them. From germline, CDR1 is SGHAT and CDR2 FQNNGV. This CDR3 spans 14 amino acids. CDR3 in amino acids: CASSLAQGGNTIYF. The CDR3 DNA follows: TGTGCCAGCAGCTTAGCACAGGGAGGAAACACCATATATTTT.

This chain uses TRBV5-4 with TRBJ1-3, with D perhaps matching TRBD1 (6 bases). Germline V gene sequence: CDR1 SGHNT, CDR2 YYREEE (reference sequence). With 1 base removed from V and 2 bases from J, the gap between germline ends came to 10 bases. The length of the CDR3 is 15 residues. CDR3 in amino acids: CASSLWEGAGNTIYF. The DNA of the CDR3 is TGTGCCAGCAGCTTGTGGGAGGGGGCTGGAAACACCATATATTTT.

This clone came up a few times. The V and J genes are TRBV10-3 and TRBJ2-2; no clear D gene. The length of the CDR3 is 16 residues. Germline CDR1 is ENHRY and CDR2 is SYGVKD. The V end was cut by 0 bases, the J end by 0 bases, with 8 bases between. The DNA for the CDR3 is TGTGCCATCAGTGAGTCCGGGCAGCCGAACACCGGGGAGCTGTTTTTT. This encodes CAISESGQPNTGELFF.

The V call is TRBV10-3, the J call TRBJ1-4; D ambiguous. The CDR3 has 11 amino acids. The V end was cut by 9 bases, the J end by 4 bases, with 6 bases between. Germline V gene sequence: CDR1 ENHRY, CDR2 SYGVKD. The CDR3 loop is CAISSNEKLFF. CDR3 in DNA: TGTGCCATTTCGAGTAATGAAAAACTGTTTTTT.

V is TRBV9 and J is TRBJ1-3; D may be TRBD1 (5 bases). Germline values: CDR1 SGDLS, CDR2 YYNGEE. CDR3 size: 17 residues. V was pared by 0 bases and J by 4 bases, with 17 bases between. The CDR3 sequence is CASSVVPGDQTGNTIYF. The CDR3 coding sequence is TGTGCCAGCAGCGTAGTTCCGGGGGACCAGACGGGAAACACCATATATTTT.

This chain uses TRBV6-4 with TRBJ1-2; D unresolved. The germline CDR1 and CDR2 sequences are MRHNA and SNTAGT. CDR3 size: 12 residues. With 4 bases removed from V and 8 bases from J, the gap between germline ends came to 11 bases. For the CDR3, the DNA is TGTGCCAGCAGTGCAGAGGGAGGCGGCTACACCTTC. Amino acid sequence: CASSAEGGGYTF.